This is a list of T cell receptor beta chains from one sample in a study of kidney transplant recipient with SARS-CoV-2 infection. TCRdb used MiXCR to reprocess the reads, holding one entry per CDR3 protein. The table lists about 250,000 distinct CDR3 sequences, under 35% of them singletons. The sequenced sample was a blood sample, obtained at baseline and between days 110 and 120 from a kidney transplant recipient. All receptors come from a young adult male patient who had COVID-19 and was a kidney transplant recipient. Some T cells may trace back to the graft donor. CDR3s include the opening cysteine and the closing phenylalanine or tryptophan. D genes are given only for firm matches. A clone size is listed for some rows: how often the clone was seen (once, few, many), or a class if it is expanded.

D gene,V gene,J gene,clone size,CDR3 protein,CDR3 DNA
NA,TRBV28,TRBJ2-1,many,CASSLSGAKNRRNEQFF,TGTGCCAGCAGTTTATCTGGCGCAAAGAATCGCCGGAATGAGCAGTTCTTC
NA,TRBV30,TRBJ1-6,many,CAWRGSYNSPLHF,TGTGCCTGGAGGGGGTCCTATAATTCACCCCTCCACTTT
NA,TRBV4-3,TRBJ2-1,few,CASSPTPGTPNNEQFF,TGCGCCAGCAGCCCGACCCCCGGGACACCCAACAATGAGCAGTTCTTC
NA,TRBV27,TRBJ2-1,many,CASSFFDSNNEQFF,TGTGCCAGCAGTTTTTTTGACAGCAACAATGAGCAGTTCTTC
TRBD2,TRBV12-3/TRBV12-4,TRBJ2-1,few,CASSFIGGGGQFF,TGTGCCAGCAGTTTCATCGGGGGGGGCGGGCAGTTCTTC
NA,TRBV15,TRBJ1-2,many,CATSPQKRCGKTYGYTF,TGTGCCACCAGCCCCCAGAAAAGGTGTGGAAAGACCTATGGCTACACCTTC
NA,TRBV2,TRBJ2-2,many,CASRVSVNTGELFF,TGTGCCAGCAGGGTTAGCGTCAACACCGGGGAGCTGTTTTTT
NA,TRBV12-5,TRBJ2-3,NA,CASGLGRPGADTQYF,TGTGCTAGTGGTTTGGGCCGACCGGGGGCGGATACGCAGTATTTT
TRBD1,TRBV7-2,TRBJ1-2,many,CASSPWTGSVFYGYTF,TGTGCCAGCAGCCCGTGGACAGGGAGTGTTTTCTATGGCTACACCTTC
NA,TRBV10-3,TRBJ1-4,many,CAISGEGLREDEKLFF,TGTGCCATCAGTGGAGAGGGCCTCCGGGAGGATGAAAAACTGTTTTTT
NA,TRBV23-1,TRBJ1-2,many,CASSFRALRRKTYGYTF,TGCGCCAGCAGTTTTAGGGCGCTACGCAGAAAGACCTATGGCTACACCTTC
TRBD1,TRBV6-4,TRBJ2-1,many,CASSDRPGQGYNEQFF,TGTGCCAGCAGTGATCGACCGGGACAGGGTTACAATGAGCAGTTCTTC
TRBD2,TRBV6-4,TRBJ2-3,many,CASSLAGEDTQYF,TGTGCCAGCAGTCTAGCGGGAGAAGATACGCAGTATTTT
NA,TRBV12-3/TRBV12-4,TRBJ1-3,NA,CTSSLGYSGNTIYF,TGTACCAGCAGTTTAGGATATTCTGGAAACACCATATATTTT
NA,TRBV7-4,TRBJ1-2,many,CASSRFCSARKTYGYTF,TGTGCCAGCAGCAGGTTTTGTTCAGCTCGAAAGACCTATGGCTACACCTTC
TRBD1,TRBV6-1,TRBJ2-7,many,CASSERDSSSYEQYF,TGTGCCAGCAGTGAACGGGACAGTAGCTCCTACGAGCAGTACTTC
NA,TRBV28,TRBJ1-6,many,CASAGVQGSPLHF,TGTGCCAGCGCAGGGGTACAAGGTTCACCCCTCCACTTT
NA,TRBV28,TRBJ1-4,many,CASSPQFGIGKLFF,TGTGCCAGCAGTCCTCAATTCGGGATCGGAAAACTGTTTTTT
TRBD1,TRBV6-1,TRBJ1-2,NA,CASSERGTGEAYGYTF,TGTGCCAGCAGTGAAAGAGGGACAGGAGAGGCCTATGGCTACACCTTC
NA,TRBV3-1,TRBJ2-5,NA,CASSRGSPISFSEAQYF,TGTGCCAGCAGCCGAGGAAGTCCCATTTCTTTCTCTGAGGCCCAGTACTTC
NA,TRBV18,TRBJ1-1,NA,CASSPGQSKNTEAFF,TGTGCCAGCTCACCAGGGCAGTCCAAGAACACTGAAGCTTTCTTT
TRBD1,TRBV28,TRBJ1-4,many,CASSWDRARKKLFF,TGTGCCAGCAGTTGGGACAGGGCACGGAAAAAACTGTTTTTT
NA,TRBV30,TRBJ1-1,many,CAWTTGRAFF,TGTGCCTGGACCACAGGGAGGGCTTTCTTT
NA,TRBV9,TRBJ1-1,NA,CASSVGTLNTEAFF,TGTGCCAGCAGCGTAGGCACTCTGAACACTGAAGCTTTCTTT
NA,TRBV12-3/TRBV12-4,TRBJ1-3,many,CASSPTGLGNTIYF,TGTGCCAGCAGTCCAACGGGCCTCGGGAACACCATATATTTT
NA,TRBV6-6,TRBJ2-7,many,CASRERQGGTYEQYF,TGTGCCAGCAGAGAAAGACAGGGAGGGACCTACGAGCAGTACTTC
NA,TRBV6-6,TRBJ1-2,many,CASSANQGGRKTYGYTF,TGTGCCAGCAGTGCTAACCAAGGTGGGAGAAAGACCTATGGCTACACCTTC
NA,TRBV6-1,TRBJ2-7,many,CASSDQGGSGEQYF,TGTGCCAGCAGCGACCAAGGGGGGAGCGGCGAGCAGTACTTC